The 25 T cell receptor beta chains below were found in one sample sequenced in a study of early T cells in non-severe SARS-CoV-2 infection. TCRdb re-called the 5' RACE reads through MiXCR, storing one row per CDR3 protein. Among tens of thousands of distinct CDR3 sequences listed, approximately 12% were seen once. Sequenced here: whole blood, sampled at baseline. Receptor source: an adult who was a healthcare worker with PCR-confirmed SARS-CoV-2 infection or an uninfected control (not recorded which). The donor label of this sample is uncertain.

Only a few counts were recorded for this clonotype. The V and J genes are TRBV5-5 and TRBJ1-1; unclear D gene. V gave up 0 bases and J gave up 1 base, with 7 bases separating them. The CDR3 is 14 residues long. Germline CDR1 is SGHKS and CDR2 is YYEKEE (reference sequence). The CDR3 reads CASSLVRQNTEAFF. CDR3 in DNA: TGTGCCAGCAGCTTGGTGCGGCAGAACACTGAAGCTTTCTTT.

This chain links TRBV4-3 with TRBJ2-3, with unresolved D. Germline assignment: CDR1 LGHNA and CDR2 YSLEER. V was trimmed by 4 bases and J by 0 bases, leaving 11 bases between them. The CDR3 runs to 15 residues. CDR3 in DNA: TGCGCCAGCAGCCGGGCGCGGACGAGCACAGATACGCAGTATTTT. This gives the protein CASSRARTSTDTQYF.

A few counts support this clonotype. This chain connects TRBV6-5 to TRBJ2-7; maybe TRBD1 (6 bases). The CDR3 spans 13 residues. Germline assignment: CDR1 MNHEY and CDR2 SVGAGI. Trimming shortened V by 6 bases and J by 3 bases, and 12 bases separated the two germline ends. The CDR3 reads CASSRQDHYEQYF. CDR3 in DNA: TGTGCCAGCAGCCGACAGGATCACTACGAGCAGTACTTC.

A few counts support this clonotype. The chain joins TRBV2 to TRBJ2-3, with TRBD2 identical over 8 bases. Germline V gene lookup returns CDR1 SNHLY and CDR2 FYNNEI. The CDR3 length is 17 residues. The V and J ends lost 2 bases and 6 bases, in that order; junction bases with no gene match: 13. The CDR3 here is CASSEPGSGGPTDTQYF. CDR3 in DNA: TGTGCCAGCAGTGAACCCGGGTCGGGAGGGCCTACTGATACGCAGTATTTT.

CDR3 region: CASRPTGGSTGELFF. The CDR3 nucleotides read TGTGCCAGCCGCCCGACAGGGGGCAGCACCGGGGAGCTGTTTTTT. The rearrangement uses TRBV5-4 and TRBJ2-2; 10 bases are shared with TRBD1. Trimming at V came to 7 bases and at J to 4 bases, leaving 7 bases not matched to a gene. CDR3 size: 15 residues. Germline lookup yields CDR1 SGHNT and CDR2 YYREEE (reference sequence). The full variable domain, completed using reference TRBV5-4 and TRBJ2-2, is ETGVTQSPTHLIKTRGQQVTLRCSSQSGHNTVSWYQQALGQGPQFIFQYYREEENGRGNFPPRFSGLQFPNYSSELNVNALELDDSALYLCASRPTGGSTGELFFGEGSRLTVL.

This clonotype was seen many times. The chain is built from TRBV20-1 and TRBJ2-1; 11 positions agree with TRBD2. This CDR3 spans 15 amino acids. From germline, CDR1 is DFQATT and CDR2 SNEGSKA (reference sequence). V shed 5 bases and J 6 bases; nucleotides not matched to a gene: 9. The CDR3, as DNA: TGCAGTGCTCCTGAGATAGCGGGAGGGAGCAATGAGCAGTTCTTC. It encodes CSAPEIAGGSNEQFF.

This clonotype was picked up many times. This chain uses TRBV2 with TRBJ2-3; possibly TRBD1 for D (5 bases). The germline V and J ends were trimmed by 8 bases and 1 base, with 13 bases remaining between them. The CDR3 is 14 amino acids. Germline values: CDR1 SNHLY, CDR2 FYNNEI. The CDR3 bases are TGTGCCAGCCAGGGCAGGGTCGGCACAGATACGCAGTATTTT. Translation gives CASQGRVGTDTQYF.

This clonotype came up many times. The V and J genes are TRBV29-1 and TRBJ2-1, with 8 nucleotides matching TRBD2. Germline-derived CDR1 and CDR2 are SQVTM and ANQGSEA. With 6 bases clipped from V and 2 bases from J, the junction kept 9 bases outside the gene matches. CDR3 length: 15 amino acids. This chain's CDR3 is CSVGSGSSPYNEQFF. The DNA of the CDR3 is TGCAGCGTCGGCAGCGGGAGTTCCCCCTACAATGAGCAGTTCTTC.

The V call is TRBV10-1, the J call TRBJ2-7; TRBD2 matches 7 bases. This CDR3 is 13 amino acids long. CDR1 and CDR2 from the germline V gene are WNHNN and SYGVQD (reference sequence). J lost 5 bases, V lost 9 bases, and 10 bases had no gene match. The CDR3 nucleotides are TGCGCCAGACAACAGCGGGGTACCCACGAGCAGTACTTC. Residues: CARQQRGTHEQYF.

A few counts support this clonotype. This chain connects TRBV6-2 or TRBV6-3 to TRBJ1-2; D gene uncertain. This CDR3 spans 15 amino acids. Trimming took off 0 bases at V and 5 bases at J, with 13 bases between the two ends. The V gene's germline CDR1 is MNHEY and CDR2 SVGEGT. CDR3 nucleotide sequence: TGTGCCAGCAGTTACTCGAAGGCCTTGGGGTATGGCTACACCTTC. The encoded protein is CASSYSKALGYGYTF.

The J gene is TRBJ1-3, the V gene TRBV20-1, with 7 bases matching TRBD1. The trim removed 3 bases at V and 3 bases at J, leaving 11 bases unmatched. This CDR3 is 16 amino acids long. The germline gives CDR1 DFQATT, CDR2 SNEGSKA (reference sequence). The CDR3 DNA follows: TGCAGTGCTAGCGCCAGGGGGGCTTTAGATGGAAACACCATATATTTT. It encodes CSASARGALDGNTIYF.

The chain carries TRBV11-2 and TRBJ2-3; 11 bases line up with TRBD2. Germline loops: CDR1 SGHAT, CDR2 FQNNGV. The J segment lost 4 bases and the V segment lost 6 bases, leaving 9 bases of the junction unmatched. The length of the CDR3 is 16 residues. The CDR3 DNA reads as TGTGCCAGCAGGACAACTAGCGGGGGAAAGGCAGATACGCAGTATTTT. Its protein is CASRTTSGGKADTQYF.

This clonotype was detected a few times. The CDR3 spells CASSLAGEAFF. The CDR3 DNA reads as TGTGCCAGCAGCTTAGCGGGTGAAGCTTTCTTT. This chain uses TRBV7-9 with TRBJ1-1; no firm D call. The CDR3 has 11 amino acids. Germline loops: CDR1 SEHNR, CDR2 FQNEAQ (reference sequence). The germline V and J ends were trimmed by 0 bases and 7 bases, with 3 bases remaining between them. The whole variable domain, remainder taken from reference TRBV7-9 and TRBJ1-1, is DTGVSQNPRHKITKRGQNVTFRCDPISEHNRLYWYRQTLGQGPEFLTYFQNEAQLEKSRLLSDRFSAERPKGSFSTLEIQRTEQGDSAMYLCASSLAGEAFFGQGTRLTVV.

This clonotype was recorded at least ten times. V is TRBV9 and J is TRBJ1-5; TRBD1 is a possible D gene (5 bases). The V gene lost 3 bases and the J gene lost 4 bases, with 14 bases spanning the gap. Germline CDR1 reads SGDLS; CDR2 reads YYNGEE. This CDR3 contains 15 residues. The CDR3 bases are TGTGCCAGCAGCGCCTCCGGGACGGAGAATCAGCCCCAGCATTTT. This codes for CASSASGTENQPQHF.

This clonotype was found many times. V is TRBV4-3 and J is TRBJ2-1; 9 bases are a match to TRBD1. From germline, CDR1 is LGHNA and CDR2 YSLEER. The CDR3 has 16 amino acids. The ends lost 4 bases at V and 10 bases at J; junction bases unmatched: 14. The CDR3 sequence is CASSLSLTGGFDEQFF. CDR3 bases: TGCGCCAGCAGCCTTTCTTTGACAGGGGGGTTCGACGAGCAGTTCTTC.

This clonotype appeared many times. J is TRBJ2-1 and V is TRBV12-3 or TRBV12-4; D gene unclear. The CDR3 is made up of 11 amino acids. Trimming took off 6 bases at V and 8 bases at J, with 8 bases between the two ends. CDR3 residues: CASSLTDEQFF. The CDR3 bases are TGTGCCAGCAGCCTCACGGATGAGCAGTTCTTC.

In its sample, this clonotype was seen a few times. The chain couples TRBV2 to TRBJ2-1; TRBD2 aligns across 12 bases. This CDR3 is built from 15 residues. V shed 4 bases and J 7 bases; nucleotides not matched to a gene: 5. The germline V gene has CDR1 SNHLY and CDR2 FYNNEI. The chain's CDR3 is CASSASGRASNEQFF. In DNA, the CDR3 is TGTGCCAGCAGTGCTAGCGGGAGGGCCTCTAATGAGCAGTTCTTC.

The genes are TRBV19 and TRBJ1-1; a weak D match, TRBD1 (5 bases). CDR1 LNHDA and CDR2 SQIVND come from the germline V gene (reference sequence). The CDR3 length is 12 residues. The V and J ends lost 9 bases and 1 base respectively, with 9 bases between them. This CDR3 reads CASGTANTEAFF. The CDR3 DNA reads as TGTGCCAGCGGGACGGCGAACACTGAAGCTTTCTTT.

The CDR3 spells CASSPGGAGSTQYF. The CDR3 nucleotides read TGTGCCAGCAGCCCCGGGGGAGCGGGGAGTACGCAGTATTTT. The J gene is TRBJ2-3, the V gene TRBV11-3, with 7 bases matching TRBD2. Trimming at V came to 5 bases and at J to 8 bases, leaving 10 bases not matched to a gene. Germline V CDR1 and CDR2: SGHNT, YENEEA. There are 14 residues in the CDR3.

There are a few counts of this clonotype. This chain connects TRBV4-2 to TRBJ2-7; D is uncertain. The CDR3 spans 16 residues. The germline V and J ends were trimmed by 0 bases and 3 bases, with 15 bases remaining between them. CDR1 is LGHNA and CDR2 is YNFKEQ in the germline V gene. This CDR3 reads CASSQDVTSVSYEQYF. As DNA, the CDR3 is TGTGCCAGCAGCCAAGATGTTACCAGCGTCAGCTACGAGCAGTACTTC.

This sequence joins TRBV12-3 or TRBV12-4 and TRBJ1-2; D perhaps matches TRBD1 (6 bases). Deletions cut 0 bases from V and 10 bases from J, with 9 bases between. This CDR3 region has 12 residues. The CDR3 sequence: CASSLAHRDYTF. The CDR3 DNA reads TGTGCCAGCAGTTTAGCCCACAGGGACTACACCTTC.

The chain has TRBV12-5 and TRBJ1-2; no reliable D call. Trimming left V 0 bases short and J 0 bases short, with 5 bases between. The germline CDR1 and CDR2 sequences are LGHNT and FRNRAP. This CDR3 has 14 amino acids. CDR3 sequence reads: CASGLVLANYGYTF. Written as DNA, the CDR3 is TGTGCTAGTGGTTTGGTTTTAGCTAACTATGGCTACACCTTC.

This clonotype showed up many times. V and J are TRBV2 and TRBJ1-6; tentatively, D is TRBD1 (6 bases). CDR3 length: 14 amino acids. The ends were cut back, 6 bases at V and 8 bases at J, with 14 bases in the middle. Germline loops: CDR1 SNHLY, CDR2 FYNNEI. The CDR3 sequence is CASRNYRVYSPLHF. The CDR3 DNA reads as TGTGCCAGCAGAAACTACAGGGTTTATTCACCCCTCCACTTT.

V and J are TRBV6-7 and TRBJ2-2, with 12 bases fitting TRBD2. TRBV6-7 is identified as an open reading frame with a role that is uncertain. V lost 5 bases to trimming and J lost 4 bases; unmatched junction nucleotides: 11. This CDR3 comprises 18 residues. The CDR3 region is CASSRTSGGLPSTGELFF. CDR3 bases: TGTGCCAGCAGTAGAACTAGCGGGGGGCTTCCGAGCACCGGGGAGCTGTTTTTT.

The gene calls are TRBV20-1 and TRBJ1-2; D might be TRBD1 (6 bases). The germline V gene has CDR1 DFQATT and CDR2 SNEGSKA (reference sequence). V gave up 6 bases and J gave up 5 bases, with 16 bases separating them. The CDR3 runs to 13 residues. The CDR3 region is CSAQMDSPYGYTF. The DNA of the CDR3 is TGCAGTGCCCAAATGGACAGCCCTTATGGCTACACCTTC.